Each of the 18 T cell receptor beta chains below was sequenced from the same sample in a study of OX40 agonist ivuxolimab in advanced cancers. Libraries were constructed by the immunoSEQ multiplex PCR assay. As stored in TCRdb, this immuneACCESS dataset retains in-frame rearrangements with V and J assigned. A fraction of the clones does not appear; measured against another copy, unresolved V genes explain less than half of the discrepancy, and the remainder lacks a known reason. A total of tens of thousands of clones appear in this sample, 88% of them only once. The ten largest clones add up to roughly 13% of the sample. Here the sequenced sample was CD4+ or CD8+ T cells sorted from blood, taken in a trial of the OX40 agonist ivuxolimab. The source is an adult with an advanced solid tumor such as melanoma, head and neck, liver or kidney cancer.

The V gene is TRBV4-1, the J gene TRBJ2-1, with unresolved D. The V end was cut by 1 base, the J end by 6 bases, with 7 bases between. CDR1 and CDR2 (germline): MGHRA, YSYEKL. The length of the CDR3 is 13 residues. The CDR3 nucleotides read TGCGCCAGCAGCCAAGTCGATTTCAATGAGCAGTTCTTC. Translating it yields CASSQVDFNEQFF.

CDR3 coding DNA: TGCGCCAGCAGCCGAGTGGGGGATGAGGGTATTTTTAACTATGGCTACACCTTC. It encodes CASSRVGDEGIFNYGYTF. V is TRBV4-1 and J is TRBJ1-2; weak D call: TRBD1 (5 bases). From germline, CDR1 is MGHRA and CDR2 YSYEKL. This CDR3 has 18 residues. Trimming removed 4 bases at V and 1 base at J, with 22 bases between.

The CDR3: CASSLGQGRGTEAFF. Here the CDR3 DNA reads TGCGCCAGCAGCCTGGGACAGGGTCGGGGCACTGAAGCTTTCTTT. V is TRBV4-1 and J is TRBJ1-1; 9 bases are shared with TRBD1. This CDR3 has 15 residues. J gave up 4 bases and V 4 bases, and 7 bases lay outside the gene matches. Germline-derived CDR1 and CDR2 are MGHRA and YSYEKL.

The chain combines TRBV4-1 with TRBJ1-1; TRBD1 matches at 7 bases. V lost 6 bases and J lost 3; bases outside the gene matches: 10. From germline, CDR1 is MGHRA and CDR2 YSYEKL. This CDR3 contains 15 residues. CDR3 coding DNA: TGCGCCAGCAGGATACGGGACAGTATGTACACTGAAGCTTTCTTT. This translates into CASRIRDSMYTEAFF.

V and J are TRBV5-1 and TRBJ2-7; 7 bases map to TRBD2. The germline gives CDR1 SGHRS, CDR2 YFSETQ. V shed 4 bases and J 0 bases; nucleotides not matched to a gene: 1. The CDR3 extends over 13 amino acids. CDR3 sequence reads: CASSGGGSYEQYF. In nucleotides, the CDR3 is TGCGCCAGCAGCGGGGGGGGCTCCTACGAGCAGTACTTC.

CDR3 protein: CASSQADAFSGYYTDTQYF. CDR3 nucleotides: TGTGCCAGCAGCCAAGCCGACGCCTTTAGCGGGTACTACACAGATACGCAGTATTTT. The genes are TRBV14 and TRBJ2-3; 7 bases align to TRBD2. Germline V gene sequence: CDR1 SGHDN, CDR2 FVKESK. J lost 2 bases, V lost 1 base, and 15 bases had no gene match. The CDR3 consists of 19 residues.

The chain recombines TRBV5-1 with TRBJ2-1; 8 bases are a match to TRBD1. CDR3 size: 14 residues. Trimming removed 3 bases from V and 4 bases from J; junction bases left unmatched: 3. Looked up from germline, CDR1 is SGHRS and CDR2 is YFSETQ. The CDR3, as DNA: TGCGCCAGCAGCTGGACAGGGCAGTACAATGAGCAGTTCTTC. Translated: CASSWTGQYNEQFF. Full variable domain (outside the CDR3, taken from reference TRBV5-1 and TRBJ2-1): KAGVTQTPRYLIKTRGQQVTLSCSPISGHRSVSWYQQTPGQGLQFLFEYFSETQRNKGNFPGRFSGRQFSNSRSEMNVSTLELGDSALYLCASSWTGQYNEQFFGPGTRLTVL.

The chain combines TRBV28 with TRBJ2-7; 7 nucleotides align to TRBD1. J was trimmed by 2 bases and V by 5 bases; bases with no gene match: 9. This CDR3 spans 15 amino acids. CDR1 and CDR2 from the germline V gene are MDHEN and SYDVKM. CDR3 nucleotides: TGTGCCAGCAGTCGCGACAGGGTGGGTACCTACGAGCAGTACTTC. Its translation: CASSRDRVGTYEQYF.

The chain carries TRBV28 and TRBJ2-7, with TRBD2 identical over 9 bases. Germline V gives CDR1 MDHEN, CDR2 SYDVKM. CDR3 length equals 15 residues. V gave up 4 bases and J gave up 2 bases; unmatched junction bases: 6. The CDR3 bases are TGTGCCAGCAGTTCACCGGGACTAGCTCCCTACGAGCAGTACTTC. Its protein product is CASSSPGLAPYEQYF. Based on the CDR3 plus reference TRBV28 and TRBJ2-7, the full variable domain is DVKVTQSSRYLVKRTGEKVFLECVQDMDHENMFWYRQDPGLGLRLIYFSYDVKMKEKGDIPEGYSVSREKKERFSLILESASTNQTSMYLCASSSPGLAPYEQYFGPGTRLTVT.

The chain combines TRBV27 with TRBJ2-7, with D possibly being TRBD1 (6 bases). The CDR3 has 14 amino acids. Trimming removed 6 bases from V and 0 bases from J, with 12 bases in between. The germline gives CDR1 MNHEY, CDR2 SMNVEV (reference sequence). CDR3 sequence: CASSLQGNSYEQYF. In DNA, the CDR3 is TGTGCCAGCAGCCTTCAGGGGAACTCCTACGAGCAGTACTTC.

The V gene is TRBV19, the J gene TRBJ2-1; D ambiguous. The germline V and J ends were trimmed by 6 bases and 3 bases, with 18 bases remaining between them. The CDR3 is 16 amino acids. The germline CDR1 and CDR2 sequences are LNHDA and SQIVND (reference sequence). CDR3 protein: CASSRYMARGYNEQFF. The CDR3 DNA reads TGTGCCAGTAGCCGCTACATGGCTAGAGGCTACAATGAGCAGTTCTTC. Variable domain in full (rest from reference TRBV19 and TRBJ2-1): DGGITQSPKYLFRKEGQNVTLSCEQNLNHDAMYWYRQDPGQGLRLIYYSQIVNDFQKGDIAEGYSVSREKKESFPLTVTSAQKNPTAFYLCASSRYMARGYNEQFFGPGTRLTVL.

The V call is TRBV6-4, the J call TRBJ2-2; no definite D call. Germline values: CDR1 MRHNA, CDR2 SNTAGT. This CDR3 spans 14 amino acids. V gave up 7 bases and J gave up 2 bases, with 11 bases separating them. The CDR3 DNA follows: TGTGCCAGCAAGAGCGTGCCCAACACCGGGGAGCTGTTTTTT. As protein: CASKSVPNTGELFF.

The V and J genes are TRBV18 and TRBJ1-1; maybe TRBD1 (6 bases). Germline CDR1 reads KGHSH; CDR2 reads LQKENI. Between the trimmed V and J ends, which lost 3 bases and 8 bases, there was a span of 10 bases. This CDR3 comprises 12 residues. The CDR3 DNA follows: TGTGCCAGCTCACCCGGGGGCGCAGAAGCTTTCTTT. As protein: CASSPGGAEAFF.

This clone was seen a few times. V gene TRBV27 combines with J gene TRBJ2-3; tentatively, D is TRBD2 (5 bases). Germline V gene data show CDR1 as MNHEY and CDR2 as SMNVEV (reference sequence). The CDR3 loop spans 16 amino acids. The V and J ends lost 1 base and 6 bases respectively, with 17 bases between them. The CDR3 coding sequence is TGTGCCAGCAGTTTATTAGGCGGGCCCCTCCGTGATACGCAGTATTTT. Its protein is CASSLLGGPLRDTQYF.

The J gene is TRBJ2-7, the V gene TRBV27; maybe TRBD1 (5 bases). V was pared by 8 bases and J by 0 bases, with 14 bases between. The CDR3 consists of 14 residues. Germline V lookup: CDR1 MNHEY, CDR2 SMNVEV (reference sequence). The CDR3 sequence: CASQDRISSYEQYF. CDR3 nucleotide sequence: TGTGCCAGCCAAGACAGAATTTCCTCCTACGAGCAGTACTTC.

The rearrangement links TRBV5-8 to TRBJ1-5; 8 nucleotides line up with TRBD1. Germline lookup yields CDR1 SGHTS and CDR2 YDEGEE. V shed 5 bases, J shed 2 bases, and the junction held 9 bases outside the gene matches. The CDR3 loop spans 16 amino acids. The CDR3 coding sequence is TGTGCCAGCAGTCTGTGGCAGGGGGCCCGCAATCAGCCCCAGCATTTT. It yields the protein CASSLWQGARNQPQHF.

This clone was observed once. The CDR3: CATSRETSSSYEQYF. The CDR3 nucleotides are TGTGCCACCAGCAGGGAGACATCCTCCTCCTACGAGCAGTACTTC. V is TRBV15 and J is TRBJ2-7; D is uncertain. Trimming left V 3 bases short and J 0 bases short, with 12 bases between. The CDR3 loop spans 15 amino acids. Per germline, CDR1 LNHNV and CDR2 YYDKDF (reference sequence).

The rearrangement links TRBV13 to TRBJ2-3; 8 nucleotides align to TRBD2. This CDR3 is 16 amino acids long. After removal of 3 bases from V and 0 bases from J, the junction contained 5 bases not matched to a gene. Germline V gene data show CDR1 as PRHDT and CDR2 as FYEKMQ (reference sequence). The CDR3 DNA reads as TGTGCCAGCAGCTTCCTTAGCGGGGCTAGCACAGATACGCAGTATTTT. This encodes CASSFLSGASTDTQYF.